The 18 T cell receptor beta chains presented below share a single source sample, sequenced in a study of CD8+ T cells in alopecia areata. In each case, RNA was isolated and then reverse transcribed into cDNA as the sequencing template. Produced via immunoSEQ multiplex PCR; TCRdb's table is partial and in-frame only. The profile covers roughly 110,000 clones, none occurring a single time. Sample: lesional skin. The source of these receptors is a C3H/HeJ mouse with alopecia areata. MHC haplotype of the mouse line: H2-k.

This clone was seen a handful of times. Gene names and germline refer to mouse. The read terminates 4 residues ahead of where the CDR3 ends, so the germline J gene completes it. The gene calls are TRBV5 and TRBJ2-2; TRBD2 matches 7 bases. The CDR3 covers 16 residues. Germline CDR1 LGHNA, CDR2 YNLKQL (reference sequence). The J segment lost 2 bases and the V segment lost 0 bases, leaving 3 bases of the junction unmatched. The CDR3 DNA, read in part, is TGTGCCAGCAGCCAAGATCTCTGGGGGAACACCGGG. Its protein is CASSQDLWGNTG. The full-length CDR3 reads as CASSQDLWGNTGQLYF.

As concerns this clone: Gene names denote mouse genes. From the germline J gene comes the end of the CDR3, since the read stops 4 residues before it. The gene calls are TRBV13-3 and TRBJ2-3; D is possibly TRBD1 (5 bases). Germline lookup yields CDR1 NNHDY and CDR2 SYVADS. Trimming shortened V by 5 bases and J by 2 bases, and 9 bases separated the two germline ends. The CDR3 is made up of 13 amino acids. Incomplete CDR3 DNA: TGTGCCAGCAGCCAGGGATTTGCAGAA. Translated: CASSQGFAE. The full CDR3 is CASSQGFAETLYF.

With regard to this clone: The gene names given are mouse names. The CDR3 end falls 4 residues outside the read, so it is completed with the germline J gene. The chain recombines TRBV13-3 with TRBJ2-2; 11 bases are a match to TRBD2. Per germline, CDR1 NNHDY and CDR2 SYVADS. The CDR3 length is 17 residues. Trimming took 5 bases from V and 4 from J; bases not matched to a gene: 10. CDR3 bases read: TGTGCCAGCAGCGCTTCCAGACTGGGGGGGGGCACCGGG. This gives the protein CASSASRLGGGTG. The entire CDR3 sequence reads CASSASRLGGGTGQLYF.

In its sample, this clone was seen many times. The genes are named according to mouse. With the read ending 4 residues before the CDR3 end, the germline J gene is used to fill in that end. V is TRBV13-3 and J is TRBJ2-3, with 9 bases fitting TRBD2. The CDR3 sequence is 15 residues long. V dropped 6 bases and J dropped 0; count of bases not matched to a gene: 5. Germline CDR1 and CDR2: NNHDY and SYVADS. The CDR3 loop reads CASTLDWGSAETLYF. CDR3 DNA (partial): TGTGCCAGCACCCTTGACTGGGGGAGTGCAGAA.

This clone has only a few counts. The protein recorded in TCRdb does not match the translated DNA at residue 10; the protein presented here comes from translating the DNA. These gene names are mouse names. The CDR3 here is CAIPGTGGNTLYF. The CDR3 bases that were read are TGTGCCATCCCCGGGACAGGGGGAAATACG. The V gene is TRBV19, the J gene TRBJ1-3; TRBD1 agrees at 9 bases. The missing CDR3 end, 3 residues past where the read stops, is filled in from the germline J gene. CDR1 and CDR2 from the germline V gene are FNHDT and SITEND (reference sequence). The trim removed 9 bases at V and 4 bases at J, leaving 5 bases unmatched. This CDR3 region has 13 residues.

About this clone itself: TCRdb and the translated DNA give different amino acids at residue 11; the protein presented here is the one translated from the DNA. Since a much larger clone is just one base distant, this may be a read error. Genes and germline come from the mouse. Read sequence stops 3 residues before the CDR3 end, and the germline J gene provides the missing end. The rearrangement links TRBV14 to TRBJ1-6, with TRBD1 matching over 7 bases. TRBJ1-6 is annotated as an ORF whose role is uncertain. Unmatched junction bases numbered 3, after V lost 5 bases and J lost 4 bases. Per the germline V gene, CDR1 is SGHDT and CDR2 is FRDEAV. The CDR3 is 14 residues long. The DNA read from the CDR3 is TGTGCCAGCAGGGGGACAGAATATAATTCGCCC. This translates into CASRGTEYNSP. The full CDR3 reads CASRGTEYNSPLYF.

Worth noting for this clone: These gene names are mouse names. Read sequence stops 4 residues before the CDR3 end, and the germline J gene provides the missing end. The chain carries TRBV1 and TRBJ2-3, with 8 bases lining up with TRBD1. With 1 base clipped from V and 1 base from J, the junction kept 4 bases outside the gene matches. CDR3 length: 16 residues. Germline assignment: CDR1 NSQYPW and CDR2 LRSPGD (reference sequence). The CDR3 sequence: CTCSAGTGRGAETLYF. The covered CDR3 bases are TGCACCTGCAGTGCAGGGACAGGGCGAGGTGCAGAA.

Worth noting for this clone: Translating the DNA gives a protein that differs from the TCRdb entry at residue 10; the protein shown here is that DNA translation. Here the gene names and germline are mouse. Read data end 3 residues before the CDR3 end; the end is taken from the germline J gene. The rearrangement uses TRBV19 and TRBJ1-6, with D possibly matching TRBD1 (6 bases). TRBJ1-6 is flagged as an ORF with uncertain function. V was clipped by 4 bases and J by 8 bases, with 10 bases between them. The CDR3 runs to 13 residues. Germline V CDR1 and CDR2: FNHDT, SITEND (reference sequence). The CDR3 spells CASSPRQDSPLYF. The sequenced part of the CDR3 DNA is TGTGCCAGCAGTCCTCGACAGGATTCGCCC.

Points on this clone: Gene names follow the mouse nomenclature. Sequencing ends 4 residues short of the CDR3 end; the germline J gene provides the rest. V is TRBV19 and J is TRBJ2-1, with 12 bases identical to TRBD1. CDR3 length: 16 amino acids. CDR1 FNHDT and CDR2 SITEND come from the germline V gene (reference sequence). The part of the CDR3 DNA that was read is TGTGCCAGCAGTCCCGGGACAGGGGGCTCCGACGCT. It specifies CASSPGTGGSDA. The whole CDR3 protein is CASSPGTGGSDAEQFF.

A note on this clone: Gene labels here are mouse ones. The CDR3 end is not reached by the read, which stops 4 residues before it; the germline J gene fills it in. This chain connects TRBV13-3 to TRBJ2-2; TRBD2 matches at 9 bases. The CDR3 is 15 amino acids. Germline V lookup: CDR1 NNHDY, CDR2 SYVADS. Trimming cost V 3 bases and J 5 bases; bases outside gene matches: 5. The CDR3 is CASSGWGGVTGQLYF. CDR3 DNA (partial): TGTGCCAGCAGTGGATGGGGGGGCGTGACCGGG. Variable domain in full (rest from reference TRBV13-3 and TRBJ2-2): EAAVTQSPRSKVAVTGGKVTLSCHQTNNHDYMYWYRQDTGHGLRLIHYSYVADSTEKGDIPDGYKASRPSQENFSLILELASLSQTAVYFCASSGWGGVTGQLYFGEGSKLTVL.

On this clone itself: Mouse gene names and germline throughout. The sequenced CDR3 bases are TGTGCCAGCAGCCCCCCTGGGGGTCAAAAC. As protein: CASSPPGGQN. The entire CDR3 protein reads CASSPPGGQNTLYF. The gene calls are TRBV19 and TRBJ2-4; a possible D gene is TRBD2 (6 bases). The read ends 4 residues before the CDR3 terminus; that terminus is restored from the germline J gene. Trimming took off 5 bases at V and 1 base at J, with 11 bases between the two ends. Looked up from germline, CDR1 is FNHDT and CDR2 is SITEND (reference sequence). CDR3 length: 14 residues.

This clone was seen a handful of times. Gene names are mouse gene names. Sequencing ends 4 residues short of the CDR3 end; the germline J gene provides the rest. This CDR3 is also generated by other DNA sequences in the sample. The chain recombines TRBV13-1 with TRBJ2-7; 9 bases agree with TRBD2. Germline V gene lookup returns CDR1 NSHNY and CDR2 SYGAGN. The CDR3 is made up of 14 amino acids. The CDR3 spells CASSDWGGLDEQYF. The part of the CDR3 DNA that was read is TGTGCCAGCAGTGACTGGGGGGGGCTTGAT.

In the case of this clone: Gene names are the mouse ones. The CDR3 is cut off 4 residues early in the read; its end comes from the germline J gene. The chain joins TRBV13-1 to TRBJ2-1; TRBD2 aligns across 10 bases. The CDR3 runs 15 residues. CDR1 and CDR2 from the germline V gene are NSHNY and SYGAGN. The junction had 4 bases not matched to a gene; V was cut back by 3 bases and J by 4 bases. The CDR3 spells CASSAGLGAYAEQFF. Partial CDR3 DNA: TGTGCCAGCAGTGCCGGACTGGGGGCTTATGCT.

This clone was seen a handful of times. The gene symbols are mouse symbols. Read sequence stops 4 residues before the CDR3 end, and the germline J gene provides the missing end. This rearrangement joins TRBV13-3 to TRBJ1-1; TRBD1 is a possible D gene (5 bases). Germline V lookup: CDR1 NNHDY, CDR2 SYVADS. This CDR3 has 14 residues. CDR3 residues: CASSDSGGKEEVFF. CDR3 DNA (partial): TGTGCCAGCAGTGATAGTGGGGGGAAGGAA.

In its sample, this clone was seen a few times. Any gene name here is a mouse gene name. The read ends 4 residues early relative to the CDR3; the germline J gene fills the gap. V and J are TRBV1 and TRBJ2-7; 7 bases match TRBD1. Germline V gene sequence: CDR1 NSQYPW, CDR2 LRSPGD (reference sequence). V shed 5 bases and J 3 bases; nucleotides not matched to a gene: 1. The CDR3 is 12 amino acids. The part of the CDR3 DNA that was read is TGCACCTGCAGTTACAGGGGCTAT. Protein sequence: CTCSYRGY. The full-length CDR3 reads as CTCSYRGYEQYF.

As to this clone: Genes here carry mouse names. CDR3 region: CASSEGMGGRKDTQYF. The covered CDR3 bases are TGTGCCAGCAGTGAAGGGATGGGGGGGCGCAAAGAC. The chain recombines TRBV13-3 with TRBJ2-5, with 9 nucleotides matching TRBD2. The sequence runs out 4 residues before the end of the CDR3; the remainder is reconstructed from the germline J gene. Germline-derived CDR1 and CDR2 are NNHDY and SYVADS. The CDR3 has 16 residues.

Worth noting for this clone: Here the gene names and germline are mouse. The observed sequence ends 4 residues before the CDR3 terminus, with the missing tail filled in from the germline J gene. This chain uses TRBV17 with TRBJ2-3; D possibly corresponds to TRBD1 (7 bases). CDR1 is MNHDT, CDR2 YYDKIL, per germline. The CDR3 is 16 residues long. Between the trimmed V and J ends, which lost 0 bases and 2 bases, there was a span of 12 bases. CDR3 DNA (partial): TGTGCTAGCAGTAGAGATCGAGGGGGCGATGCAGAA. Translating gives CASSRDRGGDAE. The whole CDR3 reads CASSRDRGGDAETLYF.

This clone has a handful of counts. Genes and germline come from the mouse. The covered CDR3 bases are TGTGCCAGCAGTATAGAGGGCAGGGCGAAATAT. It translates to CASSIEGRAKY. The whole CDR3 protein is CASSIEGRAKYEQYF. The rearrangement joins TRBV19 to TRBJ2-7; tentatively, D is TRBD1 (5 bases). The observed sequence ends 4 residues before the CDR3 terminus, with the missing tail filled in from the germline J gene. Germline lookup yields CDR1 FNHDT and CDR2 SITEND (reference sequence). This CDR3 comprises 15 residues.